This T cell receptor (beta chain) was sequenced during a study of cytomegalovirus exposure and HLA in healthy donors. Broader study findings: As a later analysis showed, several of the most significant clusters appeared to be linked to common viral pathogens. The productive fraction for most TCR beta V segments was about 87% or about 30% in an earlier analysis. Per a later analysis, HLA-associated TCR beta chains showed more clonal expansion than other, equally common TCR beta chains.

The CDR3 has 14 amino acids. CDR1 is SGHDT, CDR2 YYEEEE, per germline. Trimming removed 4 bases from V and 7 bases from J, with 15 bases in between. A multiplex PCR was run with 60 Vbeta primers and 13 Jbeta primers. Libraries were prepared by immunoSEQ multiplex PCR; TCRdb keeps only in-frame clonotypes and omits some of them. In the table there are about 130,000 clones, approximately 80% of which are singletons. In its sample, this clone was seen once. Its antigen is as yet unknown. Source material: PBMCs. This chain uses TRBV5-6 with TRBJ1-5; a weak D match, TRBD1 (5 bases). This TCR came from a man aged 25 to 40 in good health and CMV-seropositive. This CDR3 reads CASSDVAGGQPQHF. CDR3 DNA sequence: TGTGCCAGCAGCGACGTTGCGGGGGGGCAGCCCCAGCATTTT.